These T cell receptor beta chains were read from a single sample in a study of T cell changes during pregnancy in multiple sclerosis. Sequencing was performed with immunoSEQ multiplex PCR; in TCRdb, only in-frame clones are kept and a portion is missing. The table lists around 53,000 clones, roughly 90% of them singletons. The specimen was CD4+ T cells from peripheral blood mononuclear cells, collected after pregnancy. The source is a female donor with multiple sclerosis, enrolled in a pregnancy study. The CDR3 runs from the conserved cysteine through the conserved F or W.

TRBJ1-2	TRBV6-5	12	CASSLTGDGYTF
TRBJ1-5	TRBV7-2	18	CASSLVPTGGSSNQPQHF
TRBJ1-1	TRBV6-6	14	CASIPGQENTEAFF
TRBJ2-2	TRBV28	15	CASSLRTVNTGELFF
TRBJ1-3	TRBV4-2	18	CASSQEGGRTFPGNTIYF
TRBJ2-2	TRBV19	17	CASSTLRGVANTGELFF
TRBJ2-7	TRBV4-2	16	CASSLNPGTGGSEQYF
TRBJ1-6	TRBV5-1	16	CASSHERGQGDSPLHF
TRBJ1-1	TRBV7-6	12	CASSPGGTEAFF
TRBJ2-7	TRBV7-8	13	CASSIRRVGEQYF
TRBJ1-2	TRBV6-5	15	CASSYSKGAGYGYTF
TRBJ1-5	TRBV7-2	16	CASSLTSRNSNQPQHF
TRBJ2-1	TRBV5-1	20	CASSPRVGLAGGSSYNEQFF
TRBJ2-5	TRBV7-9	17	CASSLRSLAGGQETQYF
TRBJ1-2	TRBV7-5	17	CVRSPRDRANNFYGYTF
TRBJ2-7	TRBV25-1	14	CASSATGVTYEQYF
TRBJ1-2	TRBV5-1	16	CASSLPRTGGNYGYTF
TRBJ1-6	TRBV4-3	19	CASSQDRDSLSSYNSPLHF
TRBJ1-6	TRBV4-3	17	CASSQRFPGHSNSPLHF
TRBJ1-6	TRBV7-2	15	CASSYRGRYNSPLHF
TRBJ2-1	TRBV5-1	15	CASNPQGLESNEQFF
TRBJ2-1	TRBV9	15	CASSAQAKIYNEQFF
TRBJ2-7	TRBV19	12	CASLNWANEQYF
TRBJ2-3	TRBV19	14	CASTPADFTDTQYF
TRBJ2-3	TRBV7-2	18	CASSLQLTSGGKADTQYF